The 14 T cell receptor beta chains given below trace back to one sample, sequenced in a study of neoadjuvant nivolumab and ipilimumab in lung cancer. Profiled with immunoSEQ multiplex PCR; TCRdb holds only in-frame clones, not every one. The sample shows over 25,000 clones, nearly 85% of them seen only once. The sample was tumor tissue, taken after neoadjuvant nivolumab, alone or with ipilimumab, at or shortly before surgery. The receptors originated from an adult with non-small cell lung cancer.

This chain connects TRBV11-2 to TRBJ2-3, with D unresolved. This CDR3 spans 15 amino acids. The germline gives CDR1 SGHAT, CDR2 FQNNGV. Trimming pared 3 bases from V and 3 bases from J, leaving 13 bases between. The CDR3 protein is CASSFRSDPTDTQYF. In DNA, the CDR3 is TGTGCCAGCAGCTTTCGGTCGGACCCTACAGATACGCAGTATTTT.

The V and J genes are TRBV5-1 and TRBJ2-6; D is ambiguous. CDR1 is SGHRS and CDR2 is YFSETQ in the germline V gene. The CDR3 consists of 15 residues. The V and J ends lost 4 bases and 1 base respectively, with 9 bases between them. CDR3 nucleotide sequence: TGCGCCAGCAGCGCCACGGGTTCTGGGGCCAACGTCCTGACTTTC. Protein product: CASSATGSGANVLTF.

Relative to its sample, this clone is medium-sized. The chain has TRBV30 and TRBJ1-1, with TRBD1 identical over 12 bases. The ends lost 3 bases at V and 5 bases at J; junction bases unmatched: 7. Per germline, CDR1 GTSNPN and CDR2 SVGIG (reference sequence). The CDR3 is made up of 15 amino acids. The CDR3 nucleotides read TGTGCCTGGAGGACCTGGGACAGGGGGCGTACTGAAGCTTTCTTT. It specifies CAWRTWDRGRTEAFF.

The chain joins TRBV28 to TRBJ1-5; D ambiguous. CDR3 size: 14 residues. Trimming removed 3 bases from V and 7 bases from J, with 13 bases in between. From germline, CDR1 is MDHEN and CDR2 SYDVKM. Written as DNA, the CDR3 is TGTGCCAGCAGTTTTGAACCAGGAGCCCAGCCCCAGCATTTT. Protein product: CASSFEPGAQPQHF.

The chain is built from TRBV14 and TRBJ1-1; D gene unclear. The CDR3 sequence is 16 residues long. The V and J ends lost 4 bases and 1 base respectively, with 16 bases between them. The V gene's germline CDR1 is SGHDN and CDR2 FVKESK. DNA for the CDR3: TGTGCCAGCAGCCTTGGATCTCCGAATCCGAACACTGAAGCTTTCTTT. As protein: CASSLGSPNPNTEAFF.

The CDR3 is CASSYSKGGGYGYTF. Here the CDR3 DNA reads TGTGCCAGCAGTTACTCGAAGGGAGGGGGCTATGGCTACACCTTC. The chain couples TRBV6-5 to TRBJ1-2; possible D gene TRBD1, 6 bases. Germline CDR1 is MNHEY and CDR2 is SVGAGI. The CDR3 covers 15 residues. Trimming stripped 0 bases from V and 4 bases from J, with 12 bases between.

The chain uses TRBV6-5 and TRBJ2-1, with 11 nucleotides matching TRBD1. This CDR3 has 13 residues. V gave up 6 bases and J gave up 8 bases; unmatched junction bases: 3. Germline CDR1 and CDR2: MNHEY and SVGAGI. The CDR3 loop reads CASREDRGHEQFF. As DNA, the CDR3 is TGTGCCAGCAGAGAGGACAGGGGGCATGAGCAGTTCTTC.

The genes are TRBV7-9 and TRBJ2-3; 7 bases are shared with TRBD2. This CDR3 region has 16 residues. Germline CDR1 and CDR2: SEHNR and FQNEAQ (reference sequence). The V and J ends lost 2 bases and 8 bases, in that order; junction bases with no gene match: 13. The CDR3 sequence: CASSLPLAAPLGTQYF. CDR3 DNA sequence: TGTGCCAGCAGCTTACCCCTAGCGGCCCCGCTAGGTACGCAGTATTTT. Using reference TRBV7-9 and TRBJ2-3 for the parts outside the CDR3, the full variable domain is DTGVSQNPRHKITKRGQNVTFRCDPISEHNRLYWYRQTLGQGPEFLTYFQNEAQLEKSRLLSDRFSAERPKGSFSTLEIQRTEQGDSAMYLCASSLPLAAPLGTQYFGPGTRLTVL.

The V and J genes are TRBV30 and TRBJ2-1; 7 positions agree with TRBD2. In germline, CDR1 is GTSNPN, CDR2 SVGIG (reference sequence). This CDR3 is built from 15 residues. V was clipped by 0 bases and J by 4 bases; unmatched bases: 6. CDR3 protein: CAWSVGGSSYNEQFF. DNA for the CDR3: TGTGCCTGGAGTGTGGGAGGGAGTTCTTACAATGAGCAGTTCTTC.

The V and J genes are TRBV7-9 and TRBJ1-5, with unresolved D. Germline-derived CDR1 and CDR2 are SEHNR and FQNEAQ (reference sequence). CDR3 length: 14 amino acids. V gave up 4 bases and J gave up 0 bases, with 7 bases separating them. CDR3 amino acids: CASSSGYSNQPQHF. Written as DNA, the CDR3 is TGTGCCAGCAGCTCCGGGTATAGCAATCAGCCCCAGCATTTT.

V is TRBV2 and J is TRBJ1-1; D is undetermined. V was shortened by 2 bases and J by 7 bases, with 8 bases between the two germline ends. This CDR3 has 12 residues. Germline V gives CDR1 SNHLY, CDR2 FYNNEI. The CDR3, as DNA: TGTGCCAGCAGTGAATTGGGGATTGAAGCTTTCTTT. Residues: CASSELGIEAFF.

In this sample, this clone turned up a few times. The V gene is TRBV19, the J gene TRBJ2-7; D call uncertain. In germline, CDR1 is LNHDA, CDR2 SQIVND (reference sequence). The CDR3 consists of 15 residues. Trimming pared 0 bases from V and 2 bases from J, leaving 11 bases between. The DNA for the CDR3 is TGTGCCAGTAGTATAGAGTCCGCACCTGCCTACGAGCAGTACTTC. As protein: CASSIESAPAYEQYF.

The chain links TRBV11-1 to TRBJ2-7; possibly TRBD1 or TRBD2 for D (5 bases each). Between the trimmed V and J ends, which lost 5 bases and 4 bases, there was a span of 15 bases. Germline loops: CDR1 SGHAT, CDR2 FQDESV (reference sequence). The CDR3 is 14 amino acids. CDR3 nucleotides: TGTGCCAGCAGCCTAGAGGGGTTAGGATACGAGCAGTACTTC. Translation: CASSLEGLGYEQYF.

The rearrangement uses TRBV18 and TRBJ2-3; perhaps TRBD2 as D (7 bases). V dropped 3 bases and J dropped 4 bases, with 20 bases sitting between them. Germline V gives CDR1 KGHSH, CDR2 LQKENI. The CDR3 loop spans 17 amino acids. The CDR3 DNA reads TGTGCCAGCTCACCCCAAGGGGGGGCCACACCCCCAGATACGCAGTATTTT. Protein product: CASSPQGGATPPDTQYF.